Sequencing of this TCR beta chain was carried out in a study of blood T cell repertoires in COVID-19. Study as a whole: The study drew acute and convalescent COVID-19 samples from the United States, Italy and Spain.

V lost 2 bases to trimming and J lost 2 bases; unmatched junction nucleotides: 7. CDR1 is SGHTA, CDR2 FQGTGA, per germline. This CDR3 spans 19 amino acids. TCRdb's table, derived via immunoSEQ multiplex PCR, lists solely in-frame clones and lacks some. The sample lists some 9,800 clones, roughly nine tenths occurring once. The rearrangement joins TRBV7-3 to TRBJ2-1; 15 positions agree with TRBD2. The receptor was derived from a man between 60 and 75 years old with acute or convalescent COVID-19. Sequencing was carried out using peripheral blood. The CDR3, as DNA: TGTGCCAGCAGCTTACCCGGGACTAGCGGGGGGCGCACCTACAATGAGCAGTTCTTC. It is translated as CASSLPGTSGGRTYNEQFF.